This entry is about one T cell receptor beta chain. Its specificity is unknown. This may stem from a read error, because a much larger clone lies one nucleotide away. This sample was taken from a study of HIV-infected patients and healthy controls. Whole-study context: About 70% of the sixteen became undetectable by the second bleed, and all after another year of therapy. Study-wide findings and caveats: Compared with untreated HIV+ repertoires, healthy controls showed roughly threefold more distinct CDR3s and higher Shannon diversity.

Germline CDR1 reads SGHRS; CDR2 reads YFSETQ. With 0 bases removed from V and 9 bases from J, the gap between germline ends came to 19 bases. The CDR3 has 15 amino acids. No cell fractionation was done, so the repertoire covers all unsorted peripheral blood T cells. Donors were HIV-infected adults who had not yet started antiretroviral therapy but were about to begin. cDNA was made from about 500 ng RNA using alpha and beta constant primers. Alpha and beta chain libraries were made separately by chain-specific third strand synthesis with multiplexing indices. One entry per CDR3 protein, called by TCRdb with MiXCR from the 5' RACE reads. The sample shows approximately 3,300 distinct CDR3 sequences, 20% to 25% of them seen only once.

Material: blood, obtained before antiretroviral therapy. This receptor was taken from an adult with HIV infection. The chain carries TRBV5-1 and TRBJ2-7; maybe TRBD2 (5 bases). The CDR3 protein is CASSLDPWTAWGQYF. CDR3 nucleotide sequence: TGCGCCAGCAGCTTGGACCCCTGGACTGCCTGGGGGCAGTACTTC.